Listed here are 24 T cell receptor beta chains from one sample, sequenced in a study of T-cell memory formation after mild COVID-19. TCRdb re-called the 5' RACE reads with MiXCR, one entry per CDR3 protein. The table shows about 350,000 distinct CDR3 sequences, with roughly 13% occurring only once. The sequenced sample consisted of PBMCs or a T cell subset sorted from them (not recorded which). The receptors originated from a man younger than 30 who had mild COVID-19 (a few samples of this study predate the infection). Cell type and time point are not known.

The gene calls are TRBV7-7 and TRBJ2-5; tentative D call: TRBD2 (6 bases). Trimming took 4 bases from V and 7 from J, leaving 13 bases between them. This CDR3 region has 13 residues. Germline assignment: CDR1 SSHAT and CDR2 FNYEAQ (reference sequence). This CDR3 is CASSYGAGRTQYF. The CDR3 coding sequence is TGTGCCAGCAGCTACGGGGCGGGGCGGACCCAGTACTTC.

This clonotype has at least ten counts. The genes are TRBV20-1 and TRBJ1-2; D possibly corresponds to TRBD1 (5 bases). This CDR3 is 13 amino acids long. Germline CDR1 is DFQATT and CDR2 is SNEGSKA (reference sequence). V lost 5 bases and J lost 6, with 16 bases in between. The CDR3 DNA reads as TGCAGTGCTGGGGCCAACAACCCCCATGGCTACACCTTC. Amino acids: CSAGANNPHGYTF.

The rearrangement joins TRBV5-1 to TRBJ2-3; maybe TRBD2 (5 bases). Deletions cut 0 bases from V and 1 base from J, with 15 bases between. Per germline, CDR1 SGHRS and CDR2 YFSETQ. The length of the CDR3 is 17 residues. The CDR3 nucleotides read TGCGCCAGCAGCTTGGGCGGGTCGAGCGGAGGCACAGATACGCAGTATTTT. Encoded protein: CASSLGGSSGGTDTQYF.

This clonotype was counted between two and nine times. V and J are TRBV30 and TRBJ2-7, with a tentative D call TRBD2 (7 bases). This CDR3 has 14 residues. V was trimmed by 0 bases and J by 3 bases, leaving 12 bases between them. CDR1 is GTSNPN and CDR2 is SVGIG in the germline V gene (reference sequence). The CDR3 loop is CAWSVTRGGYEQYF. Here the CDR3 DNA reads TGTGCCTGGAGTGTAACTAGGGGGGGCTACGAGCAGTACTTC.

This clonotype was detected a few times. The CDR3 DNA sequence: TGCGCCAGCAGCCACGAGGATTATGGCTACACCTTC. Translated: CASSHEDYGYTF. The chain employs TRBV4-1 and TRBJ1-2; no clear D. Germline values: CDR1 MGHRA, CDR2 YSYEKL. The CDR3 is made up of 12 amino acids. The V gene lost 3 bases and the J gene lost 5 bases, with 7 bases spanning the gap.

The sample holds a few counts of this clonotype. The rearrangement joins TRBV5-8 to TRBJ2-7, with 7 bases matching TRBD1. The CDR3 length is 16 residues. Looked up from germline, CDR1 is SGHTS and CDR2 is YDEGEE. The ends lost 4 bases at V and 3 bases at J; junction bases unmatched: 13. The CDR3 DNA reads TGTGCCAGCAGCCCCTGGACAGGAAGGCCCGGCTACGAGCAGTACTTC. Its protein product is CASSPWTGRPGYEQYF.

This sequence joins TRBV20-1 and TRBJ1-3, with unresolved D. Trimming stripped 3 bases from V and 4 bases from J, with 7 bases between. There are 12 residues in the CDR3. The germline CDR1 and CDR2 sequences are DFQATT and SNEGSKA (reference sequence). The CDR3: CSASSSGNTIYF. CDR3 sequence (DNA): TGCAGTGCTAGTAGCAGCGGAAACACCATATATTTT.

The chain joins TRBV20-1 to TRBJ2-2; TRBD1 is a possible D gene (6 bases). V lost 0 bases, J lost 6 bases, and 8 bases lay in between. The germline V gene encodes CDR1 DFQATT and CDR2 SNEGSKA (reference sequence). This CDR3 comprises 13 residues. CDR3: CSARDWGPGELFF. The CDR3 DNA follows: TGCAGTGCTAGAGATTGGGGGCCCGGGGAGCTGTTTTTT.

The rearrangement links TRBV5-5 to TRBJ2-7, with TRBD1 identical over 9 bases. Germline V lookup: CDR1 SGHKS, CDR2 YYEKEE (reference sequence). This CDR3 has 16 amino acids. The V and J ends lost 0 bases and 2 bases, in that order; junction bases with no gene match: 6. CDR3 loop: CASSLDWTGVPYEQYV. The CDR3, as DNA: TGTGCCAGCAGCTTGGATTGGACAGGGGTCCCCTACGAGCAGTACGTC.

A few counts support this clonotype. This sequence joins TRBV12-3 or TRBV12-4 and TRBJ1-2; no reliable D call. Deletions cut 5 bases from V and 8 bases from J, with 9 bases between. The CDR3 sequence is 11 residues long. The CDR3 spells CASSPQQGYTF. As DNA, the CDR3 is TGTGCCAGCAGTCCCCAACAAGGCTACACCTTC.

This clonotype was seen only a few times. The V gene is TRBV6-2 or TRBV6-3, the J gene TRBJ2-1; 10 bases line up with TRBD2. This CDR3 contains 15 residues. Trimming removed 5 bases from V and 7 bases from J; junction bases left unmatched: 8. Germline V gene sequence: CDR1 MNHEY, CDR2 SVGEGT. The CDR3 sequence: CASSIAGGTGNEQFF. Here the CDR3 DNA reads TGTGCCAGCAGTATAGCGGGGGGCACGGGGAATGAGCAGTTCTTC.

This chain joins TRBV5-1 and TRBJ2-2; no clear D gene. Per germline, CDR1 SGHRS and CDR2 YFSETQ. The V and J ends lost 3 bases and 3 bases respectively, with 12 bases between them. This CDR3 spans 15 amino acids. CDR3 protein: CASSSTEIYTGELFF. The DNA of the CDR3 is TGCGCCAGCAGCTCAACAGAGATCTACACCGGGGAGCTGTTTTTT.

The chain carries TRBV7-3 and TRBJ2-5; perhaps TRBD2 as D (6 bases). Germline CDR1 reads SGHTA; CDR2 reads FQGTGA. This CDR3 region has 15 residues. The V and J ends lost 5 bases and 1 base respectively, with 14 bases between them. The CDR3 loop is CASSPRAGTQETQYF. The DNA of the CDR3 is TGTGCCAGCAGCCCAAGGGCGGGGACCCAAGAGACCCAGTACTTC.

The chain carries TRBV7-9 and TRBJ2-1, with D perhaps given as TRBD1 or TRBD2 (6 bases each). The CDR3 contains 18 residues. Per germline, CDR1 SEHNR and CDR2 FQNEAQ (reference sequence). Trimming stripped 5 bases from V and 0 bases from J, with 20 bases between. The CDR3 reads CASSPFRGRVSSYNEQFF. The CDR3 DNA follows: TGTGCCAGCAGCCCCTTCCGGGGGCGGGTCAGCTCCTACAATGAGCAGTTCTTC. Full variable domain (rest looked up from reference TRBV7-9 and TRBJ2-1): DTGVSQNPRHKITKRGQNVTFRCDPISEHNRLYWYRQTLGQGPEFLTYFQNEAQLEKSRLLSDRFSAERPKGSFSTLEIQRTEQGDSAMYLCASSPFRGRVSSYNEQFFGPGTRLTVL.

The chain is built from TRBV5-1 and TRBJ2-3, with 7 bases aligning to TRBD2. This CDR3 is built from 15 residues. CDR1 SGHRS and CDR2 YFSETQ come from the germline V gene. Unmatched junction bases numbered 9, after V lost 3 bases and J lost 5 bases. CDR3 amino acids: CASSSLGGSGDTQYF. The CDR3 DNA is TGCGCCAGCAGCTCCCTCGGGGGGTCCGGAGATACGCAGTATTTT.

The chain carries TRBV28 and TRBJ2-7; the D gene could be TRBD1 or TRBD2 (7 bases each). Germline V lookup: CDR1 MDHEN, CDR2 SYDVKM. V was shortened by 2 bases and J by 6 bases, with 20 bases between the two germline ends. The CDR3 is 16 residues long. CDR3: CASSLQTTRGEGEQYV. The CDR3 nucleotides are TGTGCCAGCAGTTTACAAACCACCAGGGGGGAGGGCGAGCAGTACGTC.

The sample holds a few counts of this clonotype. The chain has TRBV27 and TRBJ2-5; possible D gene TRBD1, 6 bases. V was trimmed by 3 bases and J by 7 bases, leaving 12 bases between them. The germline V gene encodes CDR1 MNHEY and CDR2 SMNVEV (reference sequence). The CDR3 totals 13 residues. CDR3 coding DNA: TGTGCCAGCAGTTTTAACAGGGAGACGACCCAGTACTTC. Its translation is CASSFNRETTQYF.

This clonotype was detected only once. The V call is TRBV12-3 or TRBV12-4, the J call TRBJ2-1, with 11 bases lining up with TRBD2. With 6 bases clipped from V and 8 bases from J, the junction kept 3 bases outside the gene matches. This CDR3 has 13 amino acids. CDR3 in amino acids: CASSLGLADEQFF. The DNA of the CDR3 is TGTGCCAGCAGCCTGGGACTAGCGGATGAGCAGTTCTTC.

This clonotype showed up many times. The genes are TRBV5-6 and TRBJ2-5; D may be TRBD1 (6 bases). V was pared by 2 bases and J by 1 base, with 15 bases between. In germline, CDR1 is SGHDT, CDR2 YYEEEE. This CDR3 comprises 16 residues. CDR3 loop: CASSFWGPNFQETQYF. Here the CDR3 DNA reads TGTGCCAGCAGCTTTTGGGGGCCGAACTTCCAAGAGACCCAGTACTTC.

Ten or more counts support this clonotype. This chain uses TRBV4-2 with TRBJ2-5; 7 positions agree with TRBD1. The germline V gene encodes CDR1 LGHNA and CDR2 YNFKEQ. CDR3 length: 14 residues. The V gene end was trimmed by 8 bases and the J gene end by 5 bases; junction bases not matched to a gene: 11. CDR3: CASAQGQRGETQYF. The CDR3 DNA is TGTGCCAGCGCCCAGGGACAGAGGGGGGAGACCCAGTACTTC.

This clonotype was counted many times. One end of the junction does not line up with germline, which may come from a read error. The J gene is TRBJ2-7, the V gene TRBV12-3 or TRBV12-4; D gene uncertain. The CDR3 spans 11 residues. DNA of the CDR3: TGTGCCAGCAGCTTAGGCTACGAGCAGTACTTC. It yields the protein CASSLGYEQYF.

In this sample, this clonotype turned up many times. V gene TRBV9 combines with J gene TRBJ1-2; 7 bases match TRBD1. CDR3 size: 16 residues. In germline, CDR1 is SGDLS, CDR2 YYNGEE. Trimming cost V 0 bases and J 8 bases; bases outside gene matches: 13. In nucleotides, the CDR3 is TGTGCCAGCAGCGTAGCTTCGAGAGGGGGCCCTTCAGGCTACACCTTC. It specifies CASSVASRGGPSGYTF.

The chain is built from TRBV20-1 and TRBJ2-5; possibly TRBD1 for D (6 bases). V lost 4 bases and J lost 2, with 20 bases in between. There are 16 residues in the CDR3. Germline assignment: CDR1 DFQATT and CDR2 SNEGSKA (reference sequence). CDR3 sequence reads: CSATQFGQGTQETQYF. The DNA for the CDR3 is TGCAGTGCTACTCAGTTCGGGCAGGGGACACAAGAGACCCAGTACTTC.

CDR3 in DNA: TGTGCCAGCAGTGCCTCCCTGGGGACGCAGTATTTT. Translation gives CASSASLGTQYF. The chain links TRBV2 to TRBJ2-3; D remains unclear. CDR3 size: 12 residues. Germline V lookup: CDR1 SNHLY, CDR2 FYNNEI. Trimming took 4 bases from V and 9 from J, leaving 11 bases between them.